The 27 T cell receptor beta chains presented below share a single source sample, sequenced in a study of vaccination effects on CD4 cells after COVID-19. TCRdb's copy holds only in-frame clones and misses some; the assay was immunoSEQ multiplex PCR. The sample records 65,000 to 90,000 clones, 65% to 85% being singletons. The antigens these receptors bind are not known. Antigen-specific CD4+ T cells were expanded (with viral peptide pools) by the ViraFEST assay ahead of sequencing. Culture lasted about 11 days before CD4+ T cell isolation. Nobody among the vaccine recipients had prior SARS-CoV-2 infection (nucleocapsid antibodies were negative). The sample consisted of CD4+ T cells from PBMCs cultured with HCoV-NL63 spike peptides, taken before COVID-19 vaccination. The receptors here all came from a human donor who received a COVID-19 vaccine.

V and J are TRBV7-2 and TRBJ2-5, with 8 bases lining up with TRBD2. The junction had 6 bases not matched to a gene; V was cut back by 1 base and J by 5 bases. The germline CDR1 and CDR2 sequences are SGHTA and FQGNSA. The CDR3 is 15 amino acids. The CDR3 DNA follows: TGTGCCAGCAGCTTAGAGCGGGGGCTAGGGGAGACCCAGTACTTC. Its translation: CASSLERGLGETQYF.

The V and J genes are TRBV5-1 and TRBJ2-1; D is uncertain. Germline CDR1 reads SGHRS; CDR2 reads YFSETQ. The CDR3 runs 11 residues. Trimming removed 4 bases at V and 3 bases at J, with 2 bases between. CDR3 protein: CASSNYNEQFF. CDR3 DNA: TGCGCCAGCAGCAACTACAATGAGCAGTTCTTC.

This clone was recorded a few times. J is TRBJ1-5 and V is TRBV28; 7 bases are shared with TRBD1. This CDR3 spans 15 amino acids. V gave up 6 bases and J gave up 5 bases; unmatched junction bases: 10. In germline, CDR1 is MDHEN, CDR2 SYDVKM. The CDR3 protein is CASRDLDRVDQPQHF. The DNA for the CDR3 is TGTGCCAGCAGGGACCTCGACAGGGTGGATCAGCCCCAGCATTTT.

This clone showed up just a few times. V is TRBV28 and J is TRBJ1-1, with D perhaps TRBD1 (5 bases). Trimming cost V 2 bases and J 5 bases, with 15 bases left between them. From germline, CDR1 is MDHEN and CDR2 SYDVKM. The CDR3 loop spans 15 amino acids. The CDR3 region is CASSLRRAGKTEAFF. The CDR3 region has the DNA TGTGCCAGCAGTTTAAGACGGGCAGGGAAGACTGAAGCTTTCTTT.

This clone is a singleton in its sample. The chain has TRBV14 and TRBJ1-5; no reliable D call. CDR1 SGHDN and CDR2 FVKESK come from the germline V gene. Trimming cost V 1 base and J 3 bases, with 16 bases left between them. This CDR3 region has 17 residues. The CDR3 DNA reads TGTGCCAGCAGCCAAGTAAGGTATCAGATTGACAATCAGCCCCAGCATTTT. Its protein is CASSQVRYQIDNQPQHF.

The chain carries TRBV12-2 and TRBJ2-3; the table calls TRBD1, which could not be checked here. TRBV12-2 represents a pseudogene. The CDR3 consists of 17 residues. The CDR3 DNA is TGTGCAAGTCGCTTAGTCGGGACAGGGGTTTTCGCAGATACGCAGTATTTT. Its translation: CASRLVGTGVFADTQYF.

This chain uses TRBV5-1 with TRBJ2-2; D is possibly TRBD1 or TRBD2 (5 bases each). V lost 0 bases and J 4 bases, leaving 10 bases between the germline ends. The CDR3 runs to 15 residues. Germline CDR1 SGHRS, CDR2 YFSETQ. The CDR3 bases are TGCGCCAGCAGCTTGGTTTCGGGGCCCACCGGGGAGCTGTTTTTT. Translating gives CASSLVSGPTGELFF.

The table lists this clone with a few counts. The chain recombines TRBV19 with TRBJ1-2; D is ambiguous. The CDR3 is made up of 13 amino acids. V dropped 3 bases and J dropped 2 bases, with 7 bases sitting between them. Per the germline V gene, CDR1 is LNHDA and CDR2 is SQIVND (reference sequence). CDR3 residues: CASSILQNYGYTF. The CDR3, as DNA: TGTGCCAGTAGTATTCTACAGAACTATGGCTACACCTTC.

This clone was seen a single time. The junction and the germline gene differ at one end; a read error may be behind it. The chain links TRBV3-1 (or the pseudogene TRBV3-2) to TRBJ2-1; TRBD2 matches 7 bases. Germline CDR1 and CDR2: LGHDT and YNNKEL (reference sequence). The CDR3 runs 11 residues. The CDR3 DNA sequence: TGTGCCAGCAGCCTGGGACTACCGCCCATCTTC. Amino acid sequence: CASSLGLPPIF.

DNA for the CDR3: TGCGCCAGCAGCCCACAGGGAGGTGAAAAACTGTTTTTT. Protein product: CASSPQGGEKLFF. The rearrangement uses TRBV5-1 and TRBJ1-4, with a possible D match to TRBD1 (6 bases). The CDR3 is 13 residues long. Trimming took 4 bases from V and 7 from J, leaving 11 bases between them. Germline CDR1 is SGHRS and CDR2 is YFSETQ.

In its sample, this clone was seen a few times. V gene TRBV6-5 combines with J gene TRBJ2-2; D gene ambiguous. Germline V CDR1 and CDR2: MNHEY, SVGAGI. Between the trimmed V and J ends, which lost 2 bases and 8 bases, there was a span of 15 bases. The CDR3 loop spans 15 amino acids. The CDR3 here is CASSYDRGAIGELFF. For the CDR3, the DNA is TGTGCCAGCAGTTACGATCGCGGTGCGATTGGGGAGCTGTTTTTT.

The chain uses TRBV19 and TRBJ1-2; the D gene is possibly TRBD1 (6 bases). Germline CDR1 LNHDA, CDR2 SQIVND (reference sequence). The CDR3 totals 13 residues. V shed 3 bases and J shed 5 bases, with 10 bases lying between them. CDR3 protein: CASSMGQGYGYTF. The CDR3 region has the DNA TGTGCCAGTAGTATGGGGCAGGGGTATGGCTACACCTTC.

This rearrangement joins TRBV30 to TRBJ1-5; the D is unclear. Looked up from germline, CDR1 is GTSNPN and CDR2 is SVGIG (reference sequence). The CDR3 is 13 residues long. The V gene lost 1 base and the J gene lost 7 bases, with 11 bases spanning the gap. This chain's CDR3 is CAWSGGTGQPQHF. DNA of the CDR3: TGTGCCTGGAGTGGGGGAACGGGACAGCCCCAGCATTTT.

Only one count was recorded for this clone. The V and J genes are TRBV2 and TRBJ1-5, with D possibly TRBD1 on 5 matching bases. Germline loops: CDR1 SNHLY, CDR2 FYNNEI. The CDR3 is made up of 16 amino acids. Trimming took off 0 bases at V and 9 bases at J, with 18 bases between the two ends. CDR3 DNA sequence: TGTGCCAGCAGTGAAGCCGGCCGTGGGGCGAGGTCGCCCCAGCATTTT. The encoded protein is CASSEAGRGARSPQHF.

DNA for the CDR3: TGTGCCAGTAGTAGGGACAGGGGCGAGACCCAGTACTTC. This gives the protein CASSRDRGETQYF. The J gene is TRBJ2-5, the V gene TRBV19; 10 positions agree with TRBD1. The CDR3 totals 13 residues. J lost 5 bases, V lost 4 bases, and 1 base had no gene match. CDR1 LNHDA and CDR2 SQIVND come from the germline V gene (reference sequence).

The V and J genes are TRBV6-5 and TRBJ2-3; the match to TRBD2 covers 7 bases. Trimming took 2 bases from V and 1 from J; bases not matched to a gene: 0. CDR1 and CDR2 (germline): MNHEY, SVGAGI. The CDR3 has 14 amino acids. The CDR3 loop reads CASSYRGGTDTQYF. The CDR3 DNA follows: TGTGCCAGCAGTTACCGGGGGGGCACAGATACGCAGTATTTT.

This clone was seen a few times. The chain employs TRBV19 and TRBJ2-2; TRBD1 is a possible D gene (5 bases). Trimming shortened V by 6 bases and J by 2 bases, and 16 bases separated the two germline ends. CDR1 LNHDA and CDR2 SQIVND come from the germline V gene (reference sequence). This CDR3 region has 16 residues. CDR3 bases: TGTGCCAGTAGGAGCCGAAGTAGGGGAAACACCGGGGAGCTGTTTTTT. Protein product: CASRSRSRGNTGELFF.

The CDR3 region is CATQDGVIIRNQPQHF. The CDR3 nucleotides are TGCGCCACCCAAGATGGGGTGATAATCCGCAATCAGCCCCAGCATTTT. This sequence joins TRBV5-1 and TRBJ1-5; D is ambiguous. V was cut by 9 bases and J by 2 bases, with 21 bases left in between. This CDR3 has 16 amino acids. Germline-derived CDR1 and CDR2 are SGHRS and YFSETQ. Looking up the rest from reference TRBV5-1 and TRBJ1-5 gives the full variable domain: KAGVTQTPRYLIKTRGQQVTLSCSPISGHRSVSWYQQTPGQGLQFLFEYFSETQRNKGNFPGRFSGRQFSNSRSEMNVSTLELGDSALYLCATQDGVIIRNQPQHFGDGTRLSIL.

CDR3 coding DNA: TGTGCCACCAGTGAAACGTACCGGGGTAACTACAATGAGCAGTTCTTC. This sequence encodes CATSETYRGNYNEQFF. The gene calls are TRBV24-1 and TRBJ2-1, with D possibly TRBD2 on 5 matching bases. This CDR3 has 16 residues. CDR1 is KGHDR, CDR2 SFDVKD, per germline. Trimming removed 4 bases from V and 3 bases from J, with 15 bases in between.

J is TRBJ2-7 and V is TRBV10-3, with 10 positions matching TRBD2. Trimming cost V 6 bases and J 5 bases; bases outside gene matches: 13. CDR1 ENHRY and CDR2 SYGVKD come from the germline V gene. CDR3 length: 16 residues. Here the CDR3 DNA reads TGTGCCATCAGCGAGGGGGGAGCGGGGGGGTATAACGAGCAGTACGTC. This encodes CAISEGGAGGYNEQYV.

The chain carries TRBV18 and TRBJ2-3, with D hard to call. CDR3 length: 13 amino acids. The germline V gene has CDR1 KGHSH and CDR2 LQKENI. V lost 2 bases to trimming and J lost 1 base, with 4 bases between them. The DNA for the CDR3 is TGTGCCAGCTCACCAATCCGCACAGATACGCAGTATTTT. Its translation is CASSPIRTDTQYF.

The rearrangement uses TRBV30 and TRBJ2-5; 8 bases line up with TRBD1. The CDR3 has 13 amino acids. Germline V gives CDR1 GTSNPN, CDR2 SVGIG (reference sequence). V was pared by 8 bases and J by 1 base, with 6 bases of the junction left unmatched. In nucleotides, the CDR3 is TGTGCCCTACGACAGGGGACCCAAGAGACCCAGTACTTC. Translating gives CALRQGTQETQYF.

This clone occurred a few times. The chain combines TRBV10-1 with TRBJ2-3; no reliable D call. This CDR3 is 13 amino acids long. Trimming took 0 bases from V and 4 from J, leaving 5 bases between them. Germline loops: CDR1 WNHNN, CDR2 SYGVQD (reference sequence). The CDR3 sequence is CASSESRSDTQYF. CDR3 nucleotides: TGCGCCAGCAGTGAGTCCCGGTCAGATACGCAGTATTTT.

This rearrangement joins TRBV3-1 (or the pseudogene TRBV3-2) to TRBJ2-5, with 8 bases matching TRBD2. The CDR3 covers 19 residues. Trimming took 1 base from V and 2 from J; bases not matched to a gene: 15. The germline gives CDR1 LGHDT, CDR2 YNNKEL (reference sequence). The CDR3 coding sequence is TGTGCCAGCAGCCAAGGTAACGGGGGACTAGTTAGCGGTCAAGAGACCCAGTACTTC. The encoded protein is CASSQGNGGLVSGQETQYF.

The genes are TRBV19 and TRBJ2-3, with D uncertain. The length of the CDR3 is 14 residues. Trimming took 3 bases from V and 4 from J, leaving 11 bases between them. In germline, CDR1 is LNHDA, CDR2 SQIVND (reference sequence). DNA for the CDR3: TGTGCCAGTAGTATCCGTGGGCAGCCAGATACGCAGTATTTT. It yields the protein CASSIRGQPDTQYF.

The chain uses TRBV4-1 and TRBJ1-5, with a weak D call TRBD1 (6 bases). CDR1 is MGHRA and CDR2 is YSYEKL in the germline V gene. The CDR3 runs 13 residues. V lost 6 bases and J lost 6, with 12 bases in between. CDR3 sequence (DNA): TGCGCCAGCAGTTCACAGGGTCGTCAGCCCCAGCATTTT. Translating gives CASSSQGRQPQHF.

This clone was observed a few times. V gene TRBV7-9 combines with J gene TRBJ2-5; D perhaps matches TRBD2 (6 bases). V lost 5 bases, J lost 5 bases, and 12 bases lay in between. The CDR3 loop spans 13 amino acids. CDR1 and CDR2 (germline): SEHNR, FQNEAQ (reference sequence). In DNA, the CDR3 is TGTGCCAGCAGCCTTACGGGAGTTGAGACCCAGTACTTC. Translation gives CASSLTGVETQYF.